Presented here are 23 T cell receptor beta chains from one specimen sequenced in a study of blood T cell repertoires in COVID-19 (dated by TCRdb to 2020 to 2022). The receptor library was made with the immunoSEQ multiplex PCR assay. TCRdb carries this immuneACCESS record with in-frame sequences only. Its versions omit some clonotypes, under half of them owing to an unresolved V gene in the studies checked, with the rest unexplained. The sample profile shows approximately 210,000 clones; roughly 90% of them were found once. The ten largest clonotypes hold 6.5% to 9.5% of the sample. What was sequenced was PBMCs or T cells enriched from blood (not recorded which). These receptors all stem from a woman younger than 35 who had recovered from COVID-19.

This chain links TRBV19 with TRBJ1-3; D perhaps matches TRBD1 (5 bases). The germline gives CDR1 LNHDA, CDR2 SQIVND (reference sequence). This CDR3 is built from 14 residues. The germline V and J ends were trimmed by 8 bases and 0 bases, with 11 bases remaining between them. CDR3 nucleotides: TGTGCCAGTGGGGGGAAGGCCTCTGGAAACACCATATATTTT. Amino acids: CASGGKASGNTIYF.

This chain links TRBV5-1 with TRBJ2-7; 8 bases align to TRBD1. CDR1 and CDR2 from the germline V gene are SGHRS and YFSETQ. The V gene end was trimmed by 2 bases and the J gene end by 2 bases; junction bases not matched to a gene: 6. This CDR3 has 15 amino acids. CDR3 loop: CASSLRQGTTYEQYF. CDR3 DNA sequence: TGCGCCAGCAGCTTAAGACAGGGGACGACCTACGAGCAGTACTTC. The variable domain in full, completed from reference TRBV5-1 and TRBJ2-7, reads KAGVTQTPRYLIKTRGQQVTLSCSPISGHRSVSWYQQTPGQGLQFLFEYFSETQRNKGNFPGRFSGRQFSNSRSEMNVSTLELGDSALYLCASSLRQGTTYEQYFGPGTRLTVT.

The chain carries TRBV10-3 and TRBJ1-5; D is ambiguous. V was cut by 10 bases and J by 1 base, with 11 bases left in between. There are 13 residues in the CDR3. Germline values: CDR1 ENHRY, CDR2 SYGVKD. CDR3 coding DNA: TGTGCCAGATACAACGGGAGCAATCAGCCCCAGCATTTT. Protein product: CARYNGSNQPQHF.

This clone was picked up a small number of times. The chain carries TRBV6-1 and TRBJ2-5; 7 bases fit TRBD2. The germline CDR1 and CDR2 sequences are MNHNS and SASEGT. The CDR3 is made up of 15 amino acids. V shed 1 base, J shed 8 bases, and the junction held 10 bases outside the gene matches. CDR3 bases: TGTGCCAGCAGTGAAGAGGACGGGGGGACTGGAACCCAGTACTTC. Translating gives CASSEEDGGTGTQYF.

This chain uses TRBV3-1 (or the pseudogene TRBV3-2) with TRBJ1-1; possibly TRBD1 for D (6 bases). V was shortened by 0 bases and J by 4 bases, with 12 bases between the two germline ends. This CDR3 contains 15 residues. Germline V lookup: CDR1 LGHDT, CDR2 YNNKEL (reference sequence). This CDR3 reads CASSQEYLRGTEAFF. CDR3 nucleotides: TGTGCCAGCAGCCAAGAATATCTCAGGGGCACTGAAGCTTTCTTT.

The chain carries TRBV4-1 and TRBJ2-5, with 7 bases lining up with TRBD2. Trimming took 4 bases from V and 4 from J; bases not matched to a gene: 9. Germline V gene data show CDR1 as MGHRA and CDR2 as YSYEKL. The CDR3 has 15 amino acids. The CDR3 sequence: CASSRDGLVGETQYF. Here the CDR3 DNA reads TGCGCCAGCAGCCGGGACGGACTAGTGGGAGAGACCCAGTACTTC.

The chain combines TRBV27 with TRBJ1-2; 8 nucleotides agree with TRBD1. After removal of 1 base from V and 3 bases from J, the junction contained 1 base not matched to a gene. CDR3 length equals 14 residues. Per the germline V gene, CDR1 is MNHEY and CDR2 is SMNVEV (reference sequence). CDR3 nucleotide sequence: TGTGCCAGCAGTTTATGGACAGGGCACTATGGCTACACCTTC. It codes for CASSLWTGHYGYTF.

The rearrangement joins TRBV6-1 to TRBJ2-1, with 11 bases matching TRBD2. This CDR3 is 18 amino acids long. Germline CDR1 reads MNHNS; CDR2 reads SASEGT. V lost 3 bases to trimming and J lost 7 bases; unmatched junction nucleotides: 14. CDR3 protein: CASSEVVAGGPLRNEQFF. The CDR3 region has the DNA TGTGCCAGCAGTGAGGTTGTAGCGGGGGGGCCCCTCAGGAATGAGCAGTTCTTC.

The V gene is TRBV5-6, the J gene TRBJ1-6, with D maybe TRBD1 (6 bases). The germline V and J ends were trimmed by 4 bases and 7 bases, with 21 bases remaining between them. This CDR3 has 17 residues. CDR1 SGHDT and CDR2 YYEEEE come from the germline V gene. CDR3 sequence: CASSGSRRQVQNSPLHF. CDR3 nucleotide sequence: TGTGCCAGCAGCGGGTCCCGCCGACAGGTTCAAAATTCACCCCTCCACTTT.

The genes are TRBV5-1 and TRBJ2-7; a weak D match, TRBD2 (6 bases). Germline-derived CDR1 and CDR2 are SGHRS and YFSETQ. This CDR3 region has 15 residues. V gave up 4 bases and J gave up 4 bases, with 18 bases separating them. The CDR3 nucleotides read TGCGCCAGCAGCCTTGTGGCGGGGCCCCTGTACGAGCAGTACTTC. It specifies CASSLVAGPLYEQYF.

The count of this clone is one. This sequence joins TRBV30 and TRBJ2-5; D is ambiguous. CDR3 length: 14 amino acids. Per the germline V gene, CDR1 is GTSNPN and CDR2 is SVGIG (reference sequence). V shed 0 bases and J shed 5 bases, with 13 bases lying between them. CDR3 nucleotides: TGTGCCTGGAGTGTATCCCCGCCGGGTGAGACCCAGTACTTC. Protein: CAWSVSPPGETQYF.

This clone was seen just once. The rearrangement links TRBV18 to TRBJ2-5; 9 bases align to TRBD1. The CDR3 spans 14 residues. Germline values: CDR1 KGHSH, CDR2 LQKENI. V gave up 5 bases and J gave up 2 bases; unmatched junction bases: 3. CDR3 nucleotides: TGTGCCAGCTCAACCGGGACAGGGCAAGAGACCCAGTACTTC. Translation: CASSTGTGQETQYF.

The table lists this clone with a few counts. The CDR3 is CAHGGDTGELFF. For the CDR3, the DNA is TGTGCCCATGGAGGGGACACCGGGGAGCTGTTTTTT. The rearrangement joins TRBV5-5 to TRBJ2-2; possibly TRBD2 for D (6 bases). V was cut by 10 bases and J by 3 bases, with 10 bases left in between. CDR1 and CDR2 from the germline V gene are SGHKS and YYEKEE (reference sequence). The CDR3 is made up of 12 amino acids.

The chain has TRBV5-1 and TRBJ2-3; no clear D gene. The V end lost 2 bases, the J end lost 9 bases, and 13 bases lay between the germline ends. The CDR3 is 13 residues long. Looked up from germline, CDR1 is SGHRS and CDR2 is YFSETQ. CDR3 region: CASSFVSPETQYF. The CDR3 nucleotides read TGCGCCAGCAGCTTTGTGTCCCCTGAGACGCAGTATTTT.

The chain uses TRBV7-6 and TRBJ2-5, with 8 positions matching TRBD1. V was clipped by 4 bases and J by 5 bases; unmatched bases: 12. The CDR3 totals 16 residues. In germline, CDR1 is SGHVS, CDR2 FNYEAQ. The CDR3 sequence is CASSSRTGSVPETQYF. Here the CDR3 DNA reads TGTGCCAGCAGCTCAAGGACAGGGAGCGTCCCGGAGACCCAGTACTTC.

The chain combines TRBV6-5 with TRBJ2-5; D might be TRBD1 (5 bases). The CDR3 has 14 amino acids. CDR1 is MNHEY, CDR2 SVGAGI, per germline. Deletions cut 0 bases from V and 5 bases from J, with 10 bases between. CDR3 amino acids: CASSYSQGAETQYF. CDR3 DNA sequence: TGTGCCAGCAGTTACTCTCAGGGCGCGGAGACCCAGTACTTC.

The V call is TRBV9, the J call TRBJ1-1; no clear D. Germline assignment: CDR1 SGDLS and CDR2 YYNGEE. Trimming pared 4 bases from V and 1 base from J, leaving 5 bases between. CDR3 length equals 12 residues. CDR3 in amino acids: CASSNKNTEAFF. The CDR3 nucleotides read TGTGCCAGCAGCAACAAGAACACTGAAGCTTTCTTT.

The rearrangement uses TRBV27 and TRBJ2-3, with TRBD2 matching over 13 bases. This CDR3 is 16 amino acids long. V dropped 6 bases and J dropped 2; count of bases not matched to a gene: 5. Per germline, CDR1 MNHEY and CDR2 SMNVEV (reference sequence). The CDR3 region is CASSSLAGGPTDTQYF. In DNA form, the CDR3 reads TGTGCCAGCAGCTCACTAGCGGGGGGGCCCACAGATACGCAGTATTTT.

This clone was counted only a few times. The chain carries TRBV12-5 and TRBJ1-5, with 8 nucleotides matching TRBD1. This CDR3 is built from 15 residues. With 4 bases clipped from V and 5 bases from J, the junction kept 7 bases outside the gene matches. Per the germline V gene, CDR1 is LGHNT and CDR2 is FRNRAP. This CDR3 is CASGSWTGPYQPQHF. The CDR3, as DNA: TGTGCTAGTGGTTCTTGGACAGGGCCCTATCAGCCCCAGCATTTT.

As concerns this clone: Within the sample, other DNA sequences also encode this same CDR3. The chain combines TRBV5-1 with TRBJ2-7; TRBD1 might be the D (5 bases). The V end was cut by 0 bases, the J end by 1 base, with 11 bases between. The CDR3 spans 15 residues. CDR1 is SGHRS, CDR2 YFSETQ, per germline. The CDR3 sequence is CASSLEPGYSYEQYF. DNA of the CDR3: TGCGCCAGCAGCTTGGAACCAGGGTATTCCTACGAGCAGTACTTC.

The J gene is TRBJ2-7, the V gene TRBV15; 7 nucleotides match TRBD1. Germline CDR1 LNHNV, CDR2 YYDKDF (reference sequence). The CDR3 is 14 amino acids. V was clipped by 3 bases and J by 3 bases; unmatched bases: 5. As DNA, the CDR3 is TGTGCCACCAGCAGGGGACAGTACTACTACGAGCAGTACTTC. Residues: CATSRGQYYYEQYF. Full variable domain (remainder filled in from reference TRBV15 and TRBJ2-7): DAMVIQNPRYQVTQFGKPVTLSCSQTLNHNVMYWYQQKSSQAPKLLFHYYDKDFNNEADTPDNFQSRRPNTSFCFLDIRSPGLGDTAMYLCATSRGQYYYEQYFGPGTRLTVT.

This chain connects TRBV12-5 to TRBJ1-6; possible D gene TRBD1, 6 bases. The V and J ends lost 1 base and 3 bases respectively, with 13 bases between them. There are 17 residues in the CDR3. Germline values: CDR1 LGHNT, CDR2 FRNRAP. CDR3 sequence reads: CASGLATTGYYNSPLHF. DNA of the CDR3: TGTGCTAGTGGTTTGGCCACGACAGGCTACTATAATTCACCCCTCCACTTT.

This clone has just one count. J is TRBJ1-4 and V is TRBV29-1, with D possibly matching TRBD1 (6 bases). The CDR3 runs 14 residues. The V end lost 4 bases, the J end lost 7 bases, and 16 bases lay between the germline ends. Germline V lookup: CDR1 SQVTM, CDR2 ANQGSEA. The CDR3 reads CSVAGGGFGEKLFF. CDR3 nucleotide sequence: TGCAGCGTTGCGGGGGGGGGCTTTGGTGAAAAACTGTTTTTT.